This note documents a single T cell receptor beta chain sequence. This specimen comes from a study of shared clonotypes between healthy human individuals. Here immunoSEQ multiplex PCR was the method, and the copy in TCRdb shows in-frame clones only, minus some. The sample has about 2.3 million clones, 90% to 95% seen once. This CDR3 has 15 amino acids. The germline CDR1 and CDR2 sequences are MNHEY and SVGAGI. Losses at the gene ends were 4 bases for V and 6 bases for J; bases not matched to a gene: 8. This chain joins TRBV6-5 and TRBJ2-2; 7 bases are shared with TRBD2. This TCR derives from a man between 18 and 35 years old in good health. Some clones in this sample may be carry-over from other donors' samples. Input material: naive CD4+ T cells from PBMCs. The sample's subset: CD45RA+ positively selected. The CDR3 loop is CASSSGGGPAGELFF. The CDR3 DNA reads as TGTGCCAGCAGTTCGGGGGGAGGGCCGGCCGGGGAGCTGTTTTTT.